This T cell receptor beta chain was sequenced for a study of blood T cell repertoires in COVID-19. Overall study: The origin of the acute and convalescent COVID-19 samples was the United States, Italy and Spain. Sources were T cells, B-cell-depleted T cells, or PBMCs; the material itself was cDNA or gDNA.

Per the study methods: Reference gene primer amplification in the assay estimated nucleated cell counts. TCRdb keeps only in-frame clones here, not all; method: immunoSEQ multiplex PCR. V and J calls and clone size are as listed in that table; D and trimming were resolved from the DNA. The sample has approximately 190,000 clones; roughly 80% are singletons. Germline lookup yields CDR1 SGHDN and CDR2 FVKESK. The CDR3 has 14 residues. Between the trimmed V and J ends, which lost 4 bases and 8 bases, there was a span of 15 bases. Sequencing input: peripheral blood. The sequence was collected from a man aged 30 to 45 with active or convalescent COVID-19. The chain combines TRBV14 with TRBJ2-1; D ambiguous. Here the CDR3 DNA reads TGTGCCAGCAGCCGGTCACCACTACATTATGAGCAGTTCTTC. This gives the protein CASSRSPLHYEQFF. The full variable domain, rest sourced from reference TRBV14 and TRBJ2-1, is EAGVTQFPSHSVIEKGQTVTLRCDPISGHDNLYWYRRVMGKEIKFLLHFVKESKQDESGMPNNRFLAERTGGTYSTLKVQPAELEDSGVYFCASSRSPLHYEQFFGPGTRLTVL.